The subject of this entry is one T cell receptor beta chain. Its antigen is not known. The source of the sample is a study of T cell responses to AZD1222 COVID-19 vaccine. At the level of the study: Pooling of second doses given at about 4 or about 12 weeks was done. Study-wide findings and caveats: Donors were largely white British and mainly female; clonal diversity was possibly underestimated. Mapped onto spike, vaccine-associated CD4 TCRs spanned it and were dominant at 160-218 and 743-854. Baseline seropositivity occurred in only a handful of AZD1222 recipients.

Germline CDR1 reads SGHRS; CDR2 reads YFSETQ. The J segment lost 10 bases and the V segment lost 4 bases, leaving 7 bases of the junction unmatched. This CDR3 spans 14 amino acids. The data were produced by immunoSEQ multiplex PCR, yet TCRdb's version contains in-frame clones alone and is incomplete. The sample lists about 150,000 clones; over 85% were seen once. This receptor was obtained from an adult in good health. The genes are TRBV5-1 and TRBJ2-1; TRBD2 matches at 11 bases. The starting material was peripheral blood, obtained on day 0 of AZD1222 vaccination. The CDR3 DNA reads TGCGCCAGCAGCGCCTTAGGGACTAGCGGAGAGCAGTTCTTC. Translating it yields CASSALGTSGEQFF.